This T cell receptor (beta chain) was identified during a study of blood T cell repertoires in COVID-19 (dated by TCRdb to between 2020 and 2021). Regarding the complete study: Samples from collaborators originated in the United States, Italy and Spain and spanned both the acute and convalescent phases of COVID-19. The material from the prospective study consisted of cDNA or gDNA derived from T cells, B-cell-depleted T cells, or PBMCs. Deeply sampled blood TCRbeta repertoires from subjects exposed to, actively infected with, or recovered from COVID-19 were included in the dataset. The repertoires were released in a freely available public database intended as a resource for research on the immune response to SARS-CoV-2. Samples were obtained from the ongoing ImmuneRACE study (first 160 participants) and from about 1,300 subjects provided by 6 global collaborators. The sample metadata nearly always contained a de-identified subject ID, COVID-19 status, age in years and sex. Where HLA class I and class II types were available, the types were taken from metadata supplied by the sample provider, not from assay-based typing.

Collaborating institutions collected whole blood in K2EDTA tubes following their own protocols. For TCRbeta analysis, collaborators shipped samples as frozen whole blood, isolated PBMCs, or DNA extracted from either of those sample types. A note on this clone: Its antigen is still unknown. There are no base qualities to consult, and no much larger clone falls within one base.

What the authors observed across the whole study: Clinical and demographic metadata were provided uncurated, with the amount varying by source and participant.

TCRbeta CDR3 regions were amplified from genomic DNA by means of the immunoSEQ Assay, a bias-controlled multiplex PCR. The original pipeline was this. The number of nucleated cells in each sample was estimated from the amplification of reference gene primers within the assay. To quantify the absolute abundance of each unique TCRbeta CDR3 rearrangement, sequence reads were collapsed and filtered. For each sample, productive Simpson clonality was calculated as the square root of Simpson's diversity index across productive rearrangements. What TCRdb holds here is the immuneACCESS table cut down to in-frame rearrangements. Part of the clones is not present; checked against another copy, under half of the missing clones reflect an unresolved V gene, and the others are unexplained. V, J and clone size reflect that table, while D and trimming were determined from the DNA. In all, the sample holds some 150,000 clones, and 86% of those were seen once. The leading ten clones occupy roughly 3.5% of the sample.

This clonotype was sampled from a man between 65 and 79 years old with acute or convalescent COVID-19. The sequenced material came from peripheral blood.

The DNA reads as follows: TGCGCCAGCAGCCAAGCCATCAACTACGAGCAGTACTTC. Its translation is CASSQAINYEQYF. The receptor chain draws on TRBV4-3 and TRBJ2-7; no D segment can be confidently identified. From the germline V gene, CDR1 is LGHNA and CDR2 is YSLEER. The CDR3 starts with the cysteine, ends with the phenylalanine, and has 13 residues. Here the CDR3 DNA is all that survives: 39 bases in frame from base 1. V drops 1 base and J drops 3 bases, leaving 7 bases in between.